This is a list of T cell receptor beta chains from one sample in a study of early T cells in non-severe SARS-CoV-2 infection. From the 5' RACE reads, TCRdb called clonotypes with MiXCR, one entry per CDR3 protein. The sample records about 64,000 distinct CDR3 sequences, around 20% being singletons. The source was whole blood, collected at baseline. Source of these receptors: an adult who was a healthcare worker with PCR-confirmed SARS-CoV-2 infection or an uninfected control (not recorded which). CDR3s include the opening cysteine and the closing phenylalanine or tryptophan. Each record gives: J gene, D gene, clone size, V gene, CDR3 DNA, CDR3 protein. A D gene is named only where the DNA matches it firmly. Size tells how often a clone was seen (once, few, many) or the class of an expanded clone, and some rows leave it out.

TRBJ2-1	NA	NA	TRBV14	TGTGCCAGCAGCCAAGTAGGGACACCTTTTAGCTTC	CASSQVGTPFSF
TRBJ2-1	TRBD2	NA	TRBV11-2	TGTGCCAGCAGCCCCGATCGACTAGCGGCGTACCCCAATGAGCAGTTCTTC	CASSPDRLAAYPNEQFF
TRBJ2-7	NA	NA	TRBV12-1	TGTGCCAGCAGTTCGGGACAGGCAAACTACGAGCAGTACTTC	CASSSGQANYEQYF
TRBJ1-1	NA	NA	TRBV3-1	TGTGCCAGCAGCCAAGATCCGGCAGGGCAGAACACTGAAGCTTTCTTT	CASSQDPAGQNTEAFF
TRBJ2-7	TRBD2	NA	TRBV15	TGTGCCACCAGCAGAGCCGGGGGGACCTACGAGCAGTACTTC	CATSRAGGTYEQYF
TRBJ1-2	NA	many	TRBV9	TGTGCCAGCAGTGATGAGGACTATGGCTACACCTTC	CASSDEDYGYTF
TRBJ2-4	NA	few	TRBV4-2	TGTGCCAGCAGCCAAGAAGGCAGCAAAAACATTCAGTACTTC	CASSQEGSKNIQYF
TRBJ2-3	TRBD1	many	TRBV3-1	TGTGCCAGCAGCCAAGCCGGACAGGCCACAGATACGCAGTATTTT	CASSQAGQATDTQYF
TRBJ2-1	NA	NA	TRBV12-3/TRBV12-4	TGTGCCAGCACCCCCCTAGAGGGGCATGAGCAGTTCTTC	CASTPLEGHEQFF
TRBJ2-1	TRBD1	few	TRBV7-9	TGTGCCAGCAGCTTAGCTGCGGGACAGGATTTGGATGAGCAGTTCTTC	CASSLAAGQDLDEQFF
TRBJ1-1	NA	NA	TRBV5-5	TGTGCCAGCAGTCAGGACCCGAACACTGAAGCTTTCTTT	CASSQDPNTEAFF
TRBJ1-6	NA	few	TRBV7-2	TGTGCCAGCAGCTTTGAACGAAATTCACCCCTCCACTTT	CASSFERNSPLHF
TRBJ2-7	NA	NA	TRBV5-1	TGCGCCAGCAGCTTGGACAGGGACGAGCAGTACTTC	CASSLDRDEQYF
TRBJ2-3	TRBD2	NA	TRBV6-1	TGTGCCAGCAGTCGTTTTCTAGCGGGGATTGGCACAGATACGCAGTATTTT	CASSRFLAGIGTDTQYF
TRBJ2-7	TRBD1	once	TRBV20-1	TGCAGTGCCCCGGACAGGGTGTTACCCTACGAGCAGTACTTC	CSAPDRVLPYEQYF
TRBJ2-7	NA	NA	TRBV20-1	TGCAGTGCCATCCGTGGGGGCGGTTTCTACGAGCAGTACTTC	CSAIRGGGFYEQYF
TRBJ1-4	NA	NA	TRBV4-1	TGCGCCAGCAGCCAAGGGGGCCAAAATGAAAAACTGTTTTTT	CASSQGGQNEKLFF
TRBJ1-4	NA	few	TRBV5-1	TGCGCCAGCAGCCTCCGCCTCAATGAAAAACTGTTTTTT	CASSLRLNEKLFF
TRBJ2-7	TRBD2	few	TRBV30	TGTGCCTGGAGTGTAAATGGACTAGCAGCCTACGAGCAGTACTTC	CAWSVNGLAAYEQYF
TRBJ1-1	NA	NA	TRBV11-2	TGTGCCAGCAGCTTAGTGATCGGGGGCGAGGGCACTGAAGCTTTCTTT	CASSLVIGGEGTEAFF
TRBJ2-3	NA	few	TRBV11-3	TGTGCCAGCAGCTTCACAGCCACAGATACGCAGTATTTT	CASSFTATDTQYF
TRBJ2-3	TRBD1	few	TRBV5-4	TGTGCCAGCAGCTTACCGGGGGACAGGAGGGTTGATACGCAGTATTTT	CASSLPGDRRVDTQYF
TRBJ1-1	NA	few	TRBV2	TGTGCCAGCAGTGGCGAATGGAACACTGAAGCTTTCTTT	CASSGEWNTEAFF
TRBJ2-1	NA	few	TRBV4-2	TGTGCCAGCAGCCAAGATCTGGGAAATGAGCAGTTCTTC	CASSQDLGNEQFF
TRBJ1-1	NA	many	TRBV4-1	TGCGCCAGCAGCCAAGAGGGCCCACCCCTCGGCACTGAAGCTTTCTTT	CASSQEGPPLGTEAFF
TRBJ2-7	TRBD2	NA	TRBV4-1	TGCGCCAGCAGCCAAGAAAAATCTGTCGGACTAGCTGTCTACGAGCAGTACTTC	CASSQEKSVGLAVYEQYF
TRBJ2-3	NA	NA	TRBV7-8	TGTGCCAGCAGCTTCCGCGGGGTAACAGATACGCAGTATTTT	CASSFRGVTDTQYF
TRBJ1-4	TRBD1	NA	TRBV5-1	TGCGCCAGCAGCTTGGACCCGGGACAGGGCGGGCATGAAAAACTGTTTTTT	CASSLDPGQGGHEKLFF
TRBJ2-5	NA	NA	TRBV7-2	TGTGCCAGCAGCTTAGTAGGTAACAGTCAAGAGACCCAGTACTTC	CASSLVGNSQETQYF
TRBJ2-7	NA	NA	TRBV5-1	TGCGCCAGCAGCTTGGATCGGTCAACCTACGAGCAGTACTTC	CASSLDRSTYEQYF
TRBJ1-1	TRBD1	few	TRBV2	TGTGCCAGCAGGACAGGGGAGATTAAGGCTGAAGCTTTCTTT	CASRTGEIKAEAFF
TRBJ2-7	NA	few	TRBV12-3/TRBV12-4	TGTGCCAGCAGTCCGGCCTACGAGCAGTACTTC	CASSPAYEQYF
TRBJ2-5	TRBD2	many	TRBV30	TGTGCCTGGAGTGTTGGACTAGCGGGGATGGAGACCCAGTACTTC	CAWSVGLAGMETQYF
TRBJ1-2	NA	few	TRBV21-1	TGTGCCAGCAGCACAGGCGTTGAGCGTTGGGGCTACACCTTC	CASSTGVERWGYTF
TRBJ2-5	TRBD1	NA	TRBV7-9	TGTGCCAGCAGCCGAGGACAGGGGGTTTACGAGACCCAGTACTTC	CASSRGQGVYETQYF
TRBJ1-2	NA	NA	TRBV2	TGTGCCAGCGTAGGCAGCATTAACTATGGCTACACCTTC	CASVGSINYGYTF
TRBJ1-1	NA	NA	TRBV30	TGTGCCTGGAGTGTACATAAAGGCGGAAGAGCTAATGAAGCTTTCTTT	CAWSVHKGGRANEAFF
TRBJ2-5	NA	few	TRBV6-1	TGTGCCAGCCTGGGCAGTGGGAAAACGGGGACCCAGTACTTC	CASLGSGKTGTQYF
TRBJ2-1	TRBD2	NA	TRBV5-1	TGCGCCAGCAGTCCCACTAGCGCCTATGAGCAGTTCTTC	CASSPTSAYEQFF
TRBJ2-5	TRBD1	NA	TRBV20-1	TGCAGTGCGGAGCCGCGGACAGGGGAGACCCAGTACTTC	CSAEPRTGETQYF
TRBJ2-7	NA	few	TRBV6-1	TGTGCCAGCAGTGAAGGGGCAGCCGGTCGTGAAGGGCAGTACTTC	CASSEGAAGREGQYF
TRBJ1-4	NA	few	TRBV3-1	TGTGCCAGCAGCCAAGTGGGGGGTCGCGAAAAACTGTTTTTT	CASSQVGGREKLFF
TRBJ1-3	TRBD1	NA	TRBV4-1	TGCGCCAGCAGCCCGGGACAGCAGCAAAGAAACACCATATATTTT	CASSPGQQQRNTIYF
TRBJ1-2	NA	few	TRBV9	TGTGCCAGCAGCGTAGATGCCAGGCTTAACTATGGCTACACCTTC	CASSVDARLNYGYTF
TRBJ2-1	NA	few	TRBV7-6	TGTGCCAGCAGCTTAGGTGATGAGCAGTTCTTC	CASSLGDEQFF
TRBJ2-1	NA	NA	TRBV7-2	TGTGCCAGCAGCTTAGATGGGACCAGCTCCTACAATGAGCAGTTCTTC	CASSLDGTSSYNEQFF